This is a list of T cell receptor beta chains from one sample in a study of CD8 T cell repertoires and HIV-1 epitope variants. Their specific antigens are unknown. Assay used: immunoSEQ multiplex PCR; TCRdb lists only in-frame clones, some missing. The sample includes fewer than 5,500 clones, under 70% of them seen just once. The specimen sequenced was cultured CD8+ T cells derived from PBMCs. The receptors stem from a male donor with HIV. CDR3s include the opening cysteine and the closing phenylalanine or tryptophan. Each record gives: clone size, V gene, CDR3 protein. Expanded clones get a size class; other rows say once, few or many, or leave the size out.

abundance: .
v_gene: TRBV11-2
CDR3aa: CASSVTANTGELFF

abundance: .
v_gene: TRBV28
CDR3aa: CASSLSELVLRDEQYF

abundance: .
v_gene: TRBV4-3
CDR3aa: CASSHSGTGESYEQYF

abundance: medium-sized
v_gene: TRBV6-5
CDR3aa: CASSSDSTGELFF

abundance: few
v_gene: TRBV2
CDR3aa: CASRDGIGTDTQYF

abundance: .
v_gene: TRBV6-1
CDR3aa: CASSEAEGTEAFF

abundance: .
v_gene: TRBV11-2
CDR3aa: CASSYWGRNTGELFF

abundance: .
v_gene: TRBV7-7
CDR3aa: CASSLIRTGGVDLTYNSPLHF

abundance: .
v_gene: TRBV6-6
CDR3aa: CASSDRYNEQFF

abundance: few
v_gene: TRBV19
CDR3aa: CASSLQGDYGYTF

abundance: .
v_gene: TRBV5-6
CDR3aa: CASSFGTGLLADTQYF

abundance: .
v_gene: TRBV29-1
CDR3aa: CSAFITDEQFF

abundance: .
v_gene: TRBV11-2
CDR3aa: CASSLVVTGGSWGTEAFF

abundance: .
v_gene: TRBV6-4
CDR3aa: CASSKRLAGGSAGGELFF

abundance: .
v_gene: TRBV9
CDR3aa: CASSPRVGLGYTF

abundance: few
v_gene: TRBV6-5
CDR3aa: CASSYRGHTGELFF

abundance: .
v_gene: TRBV9
CDR3aa: CASSVVSGGTDTQYF

abundance: once
v_gene: TRBV21-1
CDR3aa: CASSKHPAGGVNEQFF

abundance: once
v_gene: TRBV7-6
CDR3aa: CASSSGISGNTEAFF

abundance: .
v_gene: TRBV15
CDR3aa: CATRDPGQGVDYTF

abundance: once
v_gene: TRBV5-4
CDR3aa: CASSLGPGTGDLETQYF

abundance: .
v_gene: TRBV28
CDR3aa: CASSWTGRYGYTF

abundance: .
v_gene: TRBV6-5
CDR3aa: CASSRGQGGANVLTF

abundance: few
v_gene: TRBV11-2
CDR3aa: CASSSGQGAQHF